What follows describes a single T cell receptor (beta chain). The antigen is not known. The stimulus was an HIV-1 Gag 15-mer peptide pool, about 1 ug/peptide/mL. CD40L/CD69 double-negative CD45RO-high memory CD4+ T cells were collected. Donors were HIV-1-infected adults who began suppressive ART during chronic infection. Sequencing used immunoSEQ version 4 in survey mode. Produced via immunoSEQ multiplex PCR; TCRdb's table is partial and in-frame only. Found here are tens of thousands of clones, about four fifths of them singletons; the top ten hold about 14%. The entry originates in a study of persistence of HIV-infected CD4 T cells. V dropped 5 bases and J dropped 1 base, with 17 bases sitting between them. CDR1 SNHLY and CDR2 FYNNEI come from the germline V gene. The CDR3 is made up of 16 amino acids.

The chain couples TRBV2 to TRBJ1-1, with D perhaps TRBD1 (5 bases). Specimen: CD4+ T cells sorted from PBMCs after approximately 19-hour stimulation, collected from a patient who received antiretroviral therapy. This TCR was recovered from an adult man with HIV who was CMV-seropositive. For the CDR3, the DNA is TGTGCCAGCAGTCCGGGACCCCGATCTCCGAACACTGAAGCTTTCTTT. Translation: CASSPGPRSPNTEAFF.